Below, 10 T cell receptor beta chains from the same sample are listed, as sequenced in a study of shared clonotypes between healthy human individuals. Clones were read by immunoSEQ multiplex PCR, and TCRdb kept only the in-frame ones, dropping some. The sample shows a few hundred thousand clones, less than 75% of them seen only once. The sequencing sample was made of memory CD4+ T cells sorted from blood. Subset given: CD45RA-negative fraction. Receptor source: a man aged 25-40 years in good health.

V gene TRBV14 combines with J gene TRBJ2-2; 10 bases match TRBD2. The CDR3 is 18 amino acids. V shed 2 bases, J shed 2 bases, and the junction held 8 bases outside the gene matches. Germline V gene data show CDR1 as SGHDN and CDR2 as FVKESK. The chain's CDR3 is CASSQFISGRDNTGELFF. CDR3 DNA: TGTGCCAGCAGCCAATTCATCAGCGGGAGGGATAACACCGGGGAGCTGTTTTTT. The full variable domain, with the rest looked up from reference TRBV14 and TRBJ2-2, is EAGVTQFPSHSVIEKGQTVTLRCDPISGHDNLYWYRRVMGKEIKFLLHFVKESKQDESGMPNNRFLAERTGGTYSTLKVQPAELEDSGVYFCASSQFISGRDNTGELFFGEGSRLTVL.

V is TRBV28 and J is TRBJ1-2; D is unresolved. In germline, CDR1 is MDHEN, CDR2 SYDVKM. This CDR3 spans 14 amino acids. Trimming removed 6 bases from V and 8 bases from J, with 19 bases in between. CDR3 DNA: TGTGCCAGCAGCCCAGCGGGCGGGGAGAGAGGCTACACCTTC. Its translation is CASSPAGGERGYTF.

The chain uses TRBV6-1 and TRBJ2-3; D ambiguous. The CDR3 covers 14 residues. Deletions cut 8 bases from V and 2 bases from J, with 14 bases between. Germline CDR1 MNHNS, CDR2 SASEGT. The CDR3 loop is CASSLRQDTDTQYF. In DNA, the CDR3 is TGTGCCAGCTCGTTGCGGCAGGACACAGATACGCAGTATTTT.

The chain has TRBV7-9 and TRBJ1-4; 7 nucleotides line up with TRBD1. Germline V gives CDR1 SEHNR, CDR2 FQNEAQ (reference sequence). This CDR3 comprises 13 residues. Trimming removed 8 bases from V and 3 bases from J; junction bases left unmatched: 3. The CDR3 nucleotides read TGTGCCAGCGGACAGGACCCTAATGAAAAACTGTTTTTT. Translating it yields CASGQDPNEKLFF.

In its sample, this clone was seen a few times. The chain has TRBV25-1 and TRBJ2-7, with D perhaps TRBD2 (5 bases). The CDR3 runs 11 residues. V was cut by 10 bases and J by 5 bases, with 12 bases left in between. Germline CDR1 reads MGHDK; CDR2 reads SYGVNS. CDR3 protein: CATSTSNEQYF. CDR3 nucleotide sequence: TGTGCCACCAGCACTAGTAACGAGCAGTACTTC.

The chain employs TRBV11-1 and TRBJ2-1; TRBD1 aligns across 8 bases. The CDR3 loop spans 16 amino acids. CDR1 is SGHAT and CDR2 is FQDESV in the germline V gene (reference sequence). After removal of 1 base from V and 7 bases from J, the junction contained 9 bases not matched to a gene. CDR3 DNA sequence: TGTGCCAGCAGCTTAGAGTCCGGCAGGGGGCAAAATGAGCAGTTCTTC. Protein product: CASSLESGRGQNEQFF.

This clone showed up just a few times. The rearrangement uses TRBV5-1 and TRBJ2-5; TRBD1 aligns across 7 bases. This CDR3 is 18 amino acids long. Trimming at V came to 4 bases and at J to 4 bases, leaving 19 bases not matched to a gene. Germline V gene data show CDR1 as SGHRS and CDR2 as YFSETQ. CDR3 DNA: TGCGCCAGCAGCATACCACAGGGGATCCAGGAGTTTCGAGAGACCCAGTACTTC. This translates into CASSIPQGIQEFRETQYF. Using reference TRBV5-1 and TRBJ2-5 for the parts outside the CDR3, the full variable domain is KAGVTQTPRYLIKTRGQQVTLSCSPISGHRSVSWYQQTPGQGLQFLFEYFSETQRNKGNFPGRFSGRQFSNSRSEMNVSTLELGDSALYLCASSIPQGIQEFRETQYFGPGTRLLVL.

V is TRBV19 and J is TRBJ2-7, with TRBD1 matching 11 bases. Trimming took 3 bases from V and 0 from J; bases not matched to a gene: 7. From germline, CDR1 is LNHDA and CDR2 SQIVND (reference sequence). CDR3 length equals 17 residues. The CDR3 sequence: CASSIRGDRGFSYEQYF. The CDR3 coding sequence is TGTGCCAGTAGTATCCGGGGGGACAGGGGGTTCTCCTACGAGCAGTACTTC.

The chain combines TRBV19 with TRBJ2-4; TRBD2 matches at 9 bases. The CDR3 loop spans 14 amino acids. In germline, CDR1 is LNHDA, CDR2 SQIVND (reference sequence). Trimming cost V 1 base and J 8 bases; bases outside gene matches: 3. CDR3 amino acids: CASSIGGRGDIQYF. CDR3 in DNA: TGTGCCAGTAGTATAGGCGGGAGGGGAGACATTCAGTACTTC.

The chain uses TRBV6-1 and TRBJ1-5; no definite D call. The V gene's germline CDR1 is MNHNS and CDR2 SASEGT. The V end was cut by 2 bases, the J end by 7 bases, with 12 bases between. The CDR3 extends over 14 amino acids. CDR3 coding DNA: TGTGCCAGCAGTGAATACGGGTCCAGGCAGCCCCAGCATTTT. Translation gives CASSEYGSRQPQHF.